This passage covers 15 T cell receptor beta chains from one sample sequenced in a study of beta chain features in type 1 diabetes. Notes on the study in general: All four CD4+ subsets of Type 1 diabetes patients contained TCRB CDR3s that were moderately but significantly shorter.

These receptors' antigens are unknown. All of the isolated RNA was reverse transcribed, so expressed TCRB transcripts were sequenced. Profiled with immunoSEQ multiplex PCR; TCRdb holds only in-frame clones, not every one. The table shows about 660,000 clones, with around 15% occurring only once. Sequencing was done on a sample of naive CD4+ T cells from blood. The receptors here all came from a man between 18 and 29 years old with type 1 diabetes.

V is TRBV9 and J is TRBJ2-1; 8 positions agree with TRBD1. Germline-derived CDR1 and CDR2 are SGDLS and YYNGEE. The CDR3 contains 14 residues. Trimming at V came to 7 bases and at J to 4 bases, leaving 7 bases not matched to a gene. CDR3 DNA sequence: TGTGCCAGCCGTAATGGGACAGGATACAATGAGCAGTTCTTC. Translated, it gives CASRNGTGYNEQFF.

This clone has a handful of counts. The genes are TRBV5-1 and TRBJ2-5; 12 bases match TRBD2. Germline V gene data show CDR1 as SGHRS and CDR2 as YFSETQ. J lost 2 bases, V lost 2 bases, and 1 base had no gene match. This CDR3 region has 15 residues. CDR3 region: CASSFGTSGQETQYF. The CDR3 region has the DNA TGCGCCAGCAGCTTTGGGACTAGCGGGCAAGAGACCCAGTACTTC.

The rearrangement uses TRBV7-3 and TRBJ2-7, with 7 bases lining up with TRBD1. The trim removed 5 bases at V and 5 bases at J, leaving 6 bases unmatched. The CDR3 is 13 amino acids. Germline loops: CDR1 SGHTA, CDR2 FQGTGA. CDR3 region: CASSRQGSNEQYF. The CDR3, as DNA: TGTGCCAGCAGCCGACAGGGTTCCAACGAGCAGTACTTC. The entire variable domain, with the rest obtained from reference TRBV7-3 and TRBJ2-7, is as follows: GAGVSQTPSNKVTEKGKYVELRCDPISGHTALYWYRQSLGQGPEFLIYFQGTGAADDSGLPNDRFFAVRPEGSVSTLKIQRTERGDSAVYLCASSRQGSNEQYFGPGTRLTVT.

The table lists this clone with a few counts. The genes are TRBV30 and TRBJ2-2, with TRBD1 matching over 8 bases. Losses at the gene ends were 8 bases for V and 6 bases for J; bases not matched to a gene: 8. Germline V gene sequence: CDR1 GTSNPN, CDR2 SVGIG (reference sequence). This CDR3 is built from 13 residues. The CDR3 coding sequence is TGTGCCAGAGATCAGGGGGCCGCCGGGGAGCTGTTTTTT. This codes for CARDQGAAGELFF. The full variable domain, with the rest looked up from reference TRBV30 and TRBJ2-2, is SQTIHQWPATLVQPVGSPLSLECTVEGTSNPNLYWYRQAAGRGLQLLFYSVGIGQISSEVPQNLSASRPQDRQFILSSKKLLLSDSGFYLCARDQGAAGELFFGEGSRLTVL.

This clone came up once. This rearrangement joins TRBV7-2 to TRBJ2-7; TRBD2 matches at 11 bases. Germline-derived CDR1 and CDR2 are SGHTA and FQGNSA. The junction had 6 bases not matched to a gene; V was cut back by 6 bases and J by 2 bases. The CDR3 covers 15 residues. CDR3: CASRPRLAGTYEQYF. CDR3 coding DNA: TGTGCCAGCAGACCTAGACTAGCGGGAACCTACGAGCAGTACTTC.

To note about this clone: At the DNA level, this CDR3 is encoded by other sequences in the same sample as well. The chain is built from TRBV27 and TRBJ2-1; no definite D call. CDR3 size: 14 residues. Trimming shortened V by 4 bases and J by 1 base, and 8 bases separated the two germline ends. Germline V gene data show CDR1 as MNHEY and CDR2 as SMNVEV (reference sequence). CDR3 DNA sequence: TGTGCCAGCAGTTCCGGACGGTCCTACAATGAGCAGTTCTTC. This translates into CASSSGRSYNEQFF.

This sequence joins TRBV5-4 and TRBJ2-1, with 10 bases that match TRBD2. Trimming took 3 bases from V and 4 from J; bases not matched to a gene: 4. This CDR3 has 15 residues. Germline V CDR1 and CDR2: SGHNT, YYREEE (reference sequence). The CDR3 coding sequence is TGTGCCAGCAGCTCCTTACTAGCGGGGTACAATGAGCAGTTCTTC. Amino acids: CASSSLLAGYNEQFF.

In its sample, this clone was seen a few times. The chain has TRBV7-9 and TRBJ1-4; 7 bases align to TRBD1. The CDR3 extends over 14 amino acids. V lost 1 base to trimming and J lost 8 bases; unmatched junction nucleotides: 4. Germline V gene data show CDR1 as SEHNR and CDR2 as FQNEAQ (reference sequence). CDR3 nucleotides: TGTGCCAGCAGCTTAGTGGGGACAGTCGAAAAACTGTTTTTT. It is translated as CASSLVGTVEKLFF. Together with reference TRBV7-9 and TRBJ1-4, the CDR3 gives the full variable domain: DTGVSQNPRHKITKRGQNVTFRCDPISEHNRLYWYRQTLGQGPEFLTYFQNEAQLEKSRLLSDRFSAERPKGSFSTLEIQRTEQGDSAMYLCASSLVGTVEKLFFGSGTQLSVL.

This clone was observed a handful of times. This chain links TRBV7-2 with TRBJ2-3, with no clear D. The CDR3 loop spans 13 amino acids. Per the germline V gene, CDR1 is SGHTA and CDR2 is FQGNSA. V lost 4 bases and J lost 5, with 10 bases in between. Here the CDR3 reads CASSSRILDTQYF. For the CDR3, the DNA is TGTGCCAGCAGCTCTCGGATACTAGATACGCAGTATTTT. Combining the CDR3 with reference TRBV7-2 and TRBJ2-3 gives the whole variable domain GAGVSQSPSNKVTEKGKDVELRCDPISGHTALYWYRQSLGQGLEFLIYFQGNSAPDKSGLPSDRFSAERTGGSVSTLTIQRTQQEDSAVYLCASSSRILDTQYFGPGTRLTVL.

As regards this clone: The same CDR3 arises from other DNA sequences in this sample as well. The chain uses TRBV7-2 and TRBJ1-5; D gene uncertain. From germline, CDR1 is SGHTA and CDR2 FQGNSA. V lost 3 bases and J 6 bases, leaving 6 bases between the germline ends. The CDR3 has 12 residues. The CDR3 here is CASSLSSQPQHF. The DNA of the CDR3 is TGTGCCAGCAGCTTGTCAAGTCAGCCCCAGCATTTT.

The rearrangement links TRBV14 to TRBJ1-1; D gene uncertain. Trimming took 2 bases from V and 7 from J, leaving 8 bases between them. This CDR3 is 12 amino acids long. CDR1 is SGHDN and CDR2 is FVKESK in the germline V gene. CDR3 amino acids: CASSQKADEAFF. CDR3 coding DNA: TGTGCCAGCAGCCAAAAAGCAGATGAAGCTTTCTTT.

This chain links TRBV15 with TRBJ2-1; weak D call: TRBD2 (6 bases). The V gene's germline CDR1 is LNHNV and CDR2 YYDKDF (reference sequence). V was pared by 9 bases and J by 0 bases, with 12 bases between. The CDR3 has 14 amino acids. For the CDR3, the DNA is TGTGCCACTTCAGGAGGGAGCTCCTACAATGAGCAGTTCTTC. It specifies CATSGGSSYNEQFF.

The chain recombines TRBV30 with TRBJ1-5; a possible D gene is TRBD1 (5 bases). The V end was cut by 0 bases, the J end by 10 bases, with 16 bases between. Germline assignment: CDR1 GTSNPN and CDR2 SVGIG (reference sequence). There are 14 residues in the CDR3. Written as DNA, the CDR3 is TGTGCCTGGAGTGTAGACAGCCTCGTTGTACCCCAGCATTTT. Protein product: CAWSVDSLVVPQHF.

In this sample, this clone turned up a few times. This CDR3 is CASSLVRGGGLGETQYF. In DNA, the CDR3 is TGTGCCAGCAGCTTAGTTCGTGGCGGGGGCCTCGGGGAGACCCAGTACTTC. This chain connects TRBV7-9 to TRBJ2-5, with a possible D match to TRBD2 (7 bases). Germline values: CDR1 SEHNR, CDR2 FQNEAQ (reference sequence). Trimming removed 1 base at V and 5 bases at J, with 20 bases between. CDR3 length equals 17 residues.

V and J are TRBV19 and TRBJ1-2; D gene uncertain. This CDR3 is 15 amino acids long. The V gene lost 7 bases and the J gene lost 0 bases, with 15 bases spanning the gap. CDR1 and CDR2 (germline): LNHDA, SQIVND (reference sequence). CDR3 amino acids: CASNPAAVTNYGYTF. The CDR3 DNA is TGTGCCAGTAACCCCGCGGCAGTTACTAACTATGGCTACACCTTC.